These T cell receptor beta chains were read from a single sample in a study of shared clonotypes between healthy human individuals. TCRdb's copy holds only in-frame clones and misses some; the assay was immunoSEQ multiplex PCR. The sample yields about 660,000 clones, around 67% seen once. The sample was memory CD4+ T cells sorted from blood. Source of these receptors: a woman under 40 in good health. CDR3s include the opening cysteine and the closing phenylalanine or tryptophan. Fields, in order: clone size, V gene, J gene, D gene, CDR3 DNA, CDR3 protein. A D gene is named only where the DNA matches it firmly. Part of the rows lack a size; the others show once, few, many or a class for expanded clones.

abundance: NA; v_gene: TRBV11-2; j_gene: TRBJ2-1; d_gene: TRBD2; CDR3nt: TGTGCCAGCAGCTTGGGCGGCGGGCCAGCGGGAGTGGTCGATGAGCAGTTCTTC; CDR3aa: CASSLGGGPAGVVDEQFF
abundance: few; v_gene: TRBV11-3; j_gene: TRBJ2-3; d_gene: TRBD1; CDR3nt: TGTGCCAGCAGCAGGGACAGGACCACAGATACGCAGTATTTT; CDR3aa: CASSRDRTTDTQYF
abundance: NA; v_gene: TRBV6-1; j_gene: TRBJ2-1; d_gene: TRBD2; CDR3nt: TGTGCCCTAAGGACTAGCGGGAGTGAGCAGTTCTTC; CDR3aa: CALRTSGSEQFF
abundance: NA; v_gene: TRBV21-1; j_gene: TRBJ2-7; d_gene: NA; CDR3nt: TGTGCCAGCAGCAACGGGAGTTTTTCTGAACAATACGAGCAGTACTTC; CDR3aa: CASSNGSFSEQYEQYF
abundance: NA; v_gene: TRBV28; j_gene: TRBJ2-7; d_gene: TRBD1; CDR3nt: TGTGCCACCGAGGGGACAGCGACCCCCTACGAGCAGTACTTC; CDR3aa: CATEGTATPYEQYF
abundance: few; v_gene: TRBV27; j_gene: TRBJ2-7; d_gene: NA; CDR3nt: TGTGCCAGCAGCCAACGGGGTAACACTGTCTACGAGCAGTACTTC; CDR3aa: CASSQRGNTVYEQYF
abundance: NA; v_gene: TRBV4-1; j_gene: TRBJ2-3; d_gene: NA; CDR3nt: TGCGCCAGCAGCCAAGTCCGGTTGGGGTTCGGCACAGATACGCAGTATTTT; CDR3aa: CASSQVRLGFGTDTQYF
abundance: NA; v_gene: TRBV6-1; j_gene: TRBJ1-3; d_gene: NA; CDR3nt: TGTGCCAGCAGAGAAAGCGGGAACTACGGCACCATATATTTT; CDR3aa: CASRESGNYGTIYF
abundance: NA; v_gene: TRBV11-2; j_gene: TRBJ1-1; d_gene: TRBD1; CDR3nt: TGTGCCAGCAGCGGGGACAGGGCGAGAAAAGCTTTCTTT; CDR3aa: CASSGDRARKAFF
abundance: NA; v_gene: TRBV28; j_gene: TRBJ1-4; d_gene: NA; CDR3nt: TGTGCCAGCAGTTCCGCGCGGCAGGGTGAAAAACTGTTTTTT; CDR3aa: CASSSARQGEKLFF
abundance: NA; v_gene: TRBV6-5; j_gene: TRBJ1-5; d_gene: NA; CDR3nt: TGTGCCAGCAGTTTTCACAGGGCTAAGCAGCCCCAGCATTTT; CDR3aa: CASSFHRAKQPQHF
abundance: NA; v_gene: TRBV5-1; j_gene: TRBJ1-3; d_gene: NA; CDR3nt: TGCGCCAGCAGCTTAGGTCCCCAGAGCTCTGGAAACACCATATATTTT; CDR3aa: CASSLGPQSSGNTIYF
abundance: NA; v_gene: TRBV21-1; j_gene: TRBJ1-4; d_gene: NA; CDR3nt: TGTGCCAGCAGATTAAGGGGGCTGGCTAATGAAAAACTGTTTTTT; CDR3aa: CASRLRGLANEKLFF
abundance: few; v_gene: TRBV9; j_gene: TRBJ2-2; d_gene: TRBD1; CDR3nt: TGTGCCAGCAGCACCCGGACAGGGGGCGGCTTCACCGGGGAGCTGTTTTTT; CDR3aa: CASSTRTGGGFTGELFF
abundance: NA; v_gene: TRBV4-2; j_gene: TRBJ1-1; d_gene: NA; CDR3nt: TGTGCCAGCAGCCATCCCCCGGGGGGGGAGATGAACACTGAAGCTTTCTTT; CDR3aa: CASSHPPGGEMNTEAFF
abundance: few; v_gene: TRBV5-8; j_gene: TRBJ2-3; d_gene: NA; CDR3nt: TGTGCCAGCAGCTTGTCTCTTGTTAGCGGCACAGATACGCAGTATTTT; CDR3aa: CASSLSLVSGTDTQYF
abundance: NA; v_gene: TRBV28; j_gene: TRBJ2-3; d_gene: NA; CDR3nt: TGTGCCAGCAGTTCTGGGGACGCATCTAGCACAGATACGCAGTATTTT; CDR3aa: CASSSGDASSTDTQYF
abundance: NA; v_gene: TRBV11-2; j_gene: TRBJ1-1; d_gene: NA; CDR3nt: TGTGCCAGCATCGATGGGAGGAACACTGAAGCTTTCTTT; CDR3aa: CASIDGRNTEAFF
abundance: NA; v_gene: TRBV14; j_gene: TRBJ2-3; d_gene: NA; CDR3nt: TGTGCCAGCAGCCCCCGTTCAAGAAGCACAGATACGCAGTATTTT; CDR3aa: CASSPRSRSTDTQYF
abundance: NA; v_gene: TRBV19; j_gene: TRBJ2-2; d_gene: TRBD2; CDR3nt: TGTGCCACCGCCTTCCCCGGGACTAGCGGGAGGAGGATCGGGGAGCTGTTTTTT; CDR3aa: CATAFPGTSGRRIGELFF
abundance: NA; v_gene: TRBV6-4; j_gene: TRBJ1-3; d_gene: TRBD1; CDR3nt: TGTGCCAGCAGCGCCGGGACAGCTGGAAACACCATATATTTT; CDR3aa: CASSAGTAGNTIYF
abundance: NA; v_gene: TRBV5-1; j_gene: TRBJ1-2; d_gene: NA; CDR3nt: TGCGCCAGCAGCTTGGCAGAATCCTCTAACTATGGCTACACCTTC; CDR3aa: CASSLAESSNYGYTF
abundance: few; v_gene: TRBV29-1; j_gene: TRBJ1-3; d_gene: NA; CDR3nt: TGCAGCGTTGATACACCTGGAAACACCATATATTTT; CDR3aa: CSVDTPGNTIYF
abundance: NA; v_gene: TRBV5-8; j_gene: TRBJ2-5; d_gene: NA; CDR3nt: TGTGCCAGCAGCTGGAATAGAGAGACCCAGTACTTC; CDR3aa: CASSWNRETQYF
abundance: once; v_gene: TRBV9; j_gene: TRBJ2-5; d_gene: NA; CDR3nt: TGTGCCAGCAGCGTAGGAAACCAGGAGACCCAGTACTTC; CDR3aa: CASSVGNQETQYF
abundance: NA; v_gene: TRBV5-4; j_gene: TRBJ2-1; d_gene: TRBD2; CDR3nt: TGTGCCAGCAGCTTGGCGGGAGGGCGTTCTTTTAATGAGCAGTTCTTC; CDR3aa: CASSLAGGRSFNEQFF
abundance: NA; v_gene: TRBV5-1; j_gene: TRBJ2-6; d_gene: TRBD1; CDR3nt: TGCGCCAGCAGCGGACAGGTCTCTGGGGCCAACGTCCTGACTTTC; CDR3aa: CASSGQVSGANVLTF
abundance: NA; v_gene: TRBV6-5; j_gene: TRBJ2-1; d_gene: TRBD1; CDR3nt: TGTGCCAGCAGGAGGGACAGGTATTTTGAGCAGTTCTTC; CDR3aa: CASRRDRYFEQFF